The following is a TCR beta chain sequence with its context. This same CDR3 is encoded by further DNA sequences in the sample. These data originate in a study of blood T cell repertoires in COVID-19. On the study more broadly: Some COVID-19 samples were acute and others convalescent; all came from the United States, Italy and Spain. Nucleic acid was either cDNA or gDNA, and it came from T cells, B-cell-depleted T cells, or PBMCs.

In terms of age and location, participants ranged from roughly 18 to 95 years and lived in 24 US areas. Researchers sorted participants into cohorts using their self-reported clinical history. Using immunoSEQ multiplex PCR, the repertoire was profiled, and TCRdb retains in-frame clones only, with some absent. This sample has 350,000 to 400,000 clones, with roughly 90% found just once. Sequencing was done on a sample of PBMCs or T cells enriched from blood (not recorded which). The TCR was taken from a woman aged 25 to 39 with acute COVID-19.

The CDR3 DNA reads as TGTGCCAGCAGCTCGGGGACTAGCGGGGGTGATGAGCAGTTCTTC. Translating gives CASSSGTSGGDEQFF. The V gene is TRBV7-3, the J gene TRBJ2-1; 14 positions agree with TRBD2. Trimming at V came to 4 bases and at J to 8 bases, leaving 4 bases not matched to a gene. Germline V gene lookup returns CDR1 SGHTA and CDR2 FQGTGA. The CDR3 consists of 15 residues.